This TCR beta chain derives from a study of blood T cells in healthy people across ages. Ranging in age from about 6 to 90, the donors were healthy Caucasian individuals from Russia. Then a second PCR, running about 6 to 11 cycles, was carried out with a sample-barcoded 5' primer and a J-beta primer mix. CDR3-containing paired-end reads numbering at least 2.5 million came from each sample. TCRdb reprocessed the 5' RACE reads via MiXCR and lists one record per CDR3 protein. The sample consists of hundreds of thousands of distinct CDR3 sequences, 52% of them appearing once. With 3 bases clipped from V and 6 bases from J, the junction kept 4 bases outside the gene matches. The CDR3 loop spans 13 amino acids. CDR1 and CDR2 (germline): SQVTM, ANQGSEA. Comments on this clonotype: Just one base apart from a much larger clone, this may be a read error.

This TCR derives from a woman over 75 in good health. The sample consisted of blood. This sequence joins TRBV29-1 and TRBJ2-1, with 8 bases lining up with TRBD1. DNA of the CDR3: TGCAGCGTTGAGGGACAGGATCCCAATGAGCAGTTCTTC. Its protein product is CSVEGQDPNEQFF.